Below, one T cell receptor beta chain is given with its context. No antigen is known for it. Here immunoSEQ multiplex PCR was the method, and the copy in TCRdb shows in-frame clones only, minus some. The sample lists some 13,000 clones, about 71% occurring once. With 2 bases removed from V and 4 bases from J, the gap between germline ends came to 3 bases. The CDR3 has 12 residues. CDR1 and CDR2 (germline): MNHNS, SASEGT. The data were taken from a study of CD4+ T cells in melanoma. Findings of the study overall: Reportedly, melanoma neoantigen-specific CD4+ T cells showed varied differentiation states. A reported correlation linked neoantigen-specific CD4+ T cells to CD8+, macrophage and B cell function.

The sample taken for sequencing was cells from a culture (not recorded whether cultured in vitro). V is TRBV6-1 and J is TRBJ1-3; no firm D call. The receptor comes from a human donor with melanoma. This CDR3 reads CASSESGNTIYF. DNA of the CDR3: TGTGCCAGCAGTGAATCCGGAAACACCATATATTTT.